This T cell receptor (beta chain) originates from a study of T cells in Graves' hyperthyroidism and ophthalmopathy. Notes on the study in general: Ophthalmopathy could be told apart from stable hyperthyroidism with a 13 V-J model.

This CDR3 contains 14 residues. The V gene's germline CDR1 is SGDLS and CDR2 YYNGEE. The V end lost 0 bases, the J end lost 4 bases, and 11 bases lay between the germline ends. In its sample, this clonotype was seen many times. Its specificity is not known. Each ophthalmopathy patient scored at least 3 on the Clinical Activity Score and at least 4 on NOSPECS grade, with duration under 3 months. Amplified regions were TCR beta CDR3 sequences from RNA transcripts. When the TCR CDR3 underwent first-round RT-PCR, the HTBI primer set was used. TCRdb re-derived calls from the multiplex PCR reads in MiXCR, one entry per CDR3 protein. There are hundreds of thousands of distinct CDR3 sequences in the sample; about 14% occur only once, and roughly an eighth lies in the top ten.

The receptor's source is a woman aged 45 to 65 with Graves' ophthalmopathy. What was sequenced was blood. V is TRBV9 and J is TRBJ2-7; tentatively, D is TRBD2 (6 bases). The CDR3 spells CASSVGGKEYEQYF. The CDR3 DNA is TGTGCCAGCAGCGTAGGCGGGAAGGAATACGAGCAGTACTTC.